The T cell receptor beta chain described here comes from a study of control samples from healthy donors and cancer patients. Sequencing used immunoSEQ multiplex PCR; TCRdb keeps in-frame clones, though not all of them. The repertoire consists of 35,000 to 55,000 clones, with 80% to 90% occurring once and the leading ten covering roughly 10%. The TCR was taken from a woman aged 55-70 years with lung cancer. What was sequenced was PBMCs.

CDR3 loop: CASSPGWGTGELFF. In DNA, the CDR3 is TGTGCCAGCAGCCCGGGTTGGGGCACCGGGGAGCTGTTTTTT. The genes are TRBV11-2 and TRBJ2-2; no clear D gene. Germline assignment: CDR1 SGHAT and CDR2 FQNNGV. The CDR3 extends over 14 amino acids. V shed 5 bases and J shed 4 bases, with 11 bases lying between them.